This record looks at one T cell receptor (beta chain) sequence and its context. Its antigen is currently unknown. This entry is derived from a study of Ad26.COV2.S vaccination and SARS-CoV-2 variants. Treatment: over 15 received Ad26.COV2.S at low or high dose, single or two shots; 5 received placebo; per-sample allocation not given. Day 63 after the first vaccine or placebo injection was the time point for sampling. The table came from immunoSEQ multiplex PCR; TCRdb's copy has only in-frame clones and leaves some out. The sample yields roughly 380,000 clones, around nine tenths seen once. Findings of the study overall: Marked by substantial breadth, spike-specific CD8+ and CD4+ T cell responses were reportedly seen after vaccination. Placebo recipients trailed vaccine recipients in spike-specific TCR breadth.

This clonotype was sampled from a person aged 18-60 years who received the Ad26.COV2.S COVID-19 vaccine or a placebo. The specimen was peripheral blood, collected in a trial of Ad26.COV2.S vaccine versus placebo.

The CDR3 sequence is CASSLWGAPTYEQYF. The DNA of the CDR3 is TGTGCCAGCAGCCTCTGGGGGGCGCCCACCTACGAGCAGTACTTC. V and J are TRBV5-6 and TRBJ2-7; TRBD1 or TRBD2 may be the D gene (6 bases each). Per germline, CDR1 SGHDT and CDR2 YYEEEE. Trimming removed 4 bases at V and 2 bases at J, with 16 bases between. The CDR3 length is 15 residues.